The next 10 T cell receptor beta chains were all read from a single sample in a study of OX40 agonist ivuxolimab in advanced cancers. Profiled with immunoSEQ multiplex PCR; TCRdb holds only in-frame clones, not every one. The sample contains 75,000 to 95,000 clones, 70% to 85% of which appear only once. Sample: CD4+ or CD8+ T cells sorted from blood, taken in a trial of the OX40 agonist ivuxolimab. These receptors originate from an adult with an advanced solid tumor such as melanoma, head and neck, liver or kidney cancer.

The chain uses TRBV30 and TRBJ2-3; 8 positions agree with TRBD2. Germline CDR1 reads GTSNPN; CDR2 reads SVGIG (reference sequence). The CDR3 runs 16 residues. The trim removed 3 bases at V and 5 bases at J, leaving 13 bases unmatched. The CDR3 loop is CAWSRGLVGRGDTQYF. The CDR3 DNA reads as TGTGCCTGGAGCCGGGGACTAGTGGGTCGGGGAGATACGCAGTATTTT.

In its sample, this clone was seen a few times. This chain connects TRBV7-9 to TRBJ1-6; unclear D gene. Germline lookup yields CDR1 SEHNR and CDR2 FQNEAQ (reference sequence). The CDR3 sequence is 13 residues long. The V end lost 1 base, the J end lost 7 bases, and 5 bases lay between the germline ends. CDR3 protein: CASSLGENSPLHF. CDR3 bases: TGTGCCAGCAGCTTAGGAGAGAATTCACCCCTCCACTTT.

The V call is TRBV5-4, the J call TRBJ2-3; 11 bases align to TRBD2. Germline CDR1 reads SGHNT; CDR2 reads YYREEE (reference sequence). The ends lost 0 bases at V and 7 bases at J; junction bases unmatched: 4. This CDR3 region has 15 residues. The CDR3 bases are TGTGCCAGCAGCTTGGGACTAGCGGGGACAAATACGCAGTATTTT. It encodes CASSLGLAGTNTQYF.

This clone was counted once. V usage is TRBV7-2 and J usage is TRBJ2-5; TRBD1 is a possible D gene (6 bases). CDR1 is SGHTA, CDR2 FQGNSA, per germline. V lost 3 bases and J lost 5, with 10 bases in between. The CDR3 loop spans 13 amino acids. The CDR3 reads CASSFAQGETQYF. CDR3 coding DNA: TGTGCCAGCAGCTTCGCGCAGGGGGAGACCCAGTACTTC. Supplemented by reference TRBV7-2 and TRBJ2-5, the full variable domain reads GAGVSQSPSNKVTEKGKDVELRCDPISGHTALYWYRQSLGQGLEFLIYFQGNSAPDKSGLPSDRFSAERTGGSVSTLTIQRTQQEDSAVYLCASSFAQGETQYFGPGTRLLVL.

The gene calls are TRBV7-3 and TRBJ2-3; TRBD2 is a possible D gene (7 bases). The CDR3 contains 15 residues. V lost 3 bases and J 2 bases, leaving 12 bases between the germline ends. Germline-derived CDR1 and CDR2 are SGHTA and FQGTGA. The CDR3 bases are TGTGCCAGCAGCTTCGGCGGGGGCCTCACAGATACGCAGTATTTT. It specifies CASSFGGGLTDTQYF.

This rearrangement joins TRBV7-2 to TRBJ2-7; TRBD2 aligns across 8 bases. The germline V gene encodes CDR1 SGHTA and CDR2 FQGNSA. V shed 4 bases, J shed 5 bases, and the junction held 10 bases outside the gene matches. The CDR3 consists of 15 residues. The CDR3 nucleotides are TGTGCCAGCAGCTCTTCGGGGGGGCGTGTGGACGAGCAGTACTTC. Translated, it gives CASSSSGGRVDEQYF.

This chain links TRBV30 with TRBJ2-7, with TRBD1 matching 10 bases. Germline trimming cut 5 bases from V and 5 bases from J; bases unmatched to any gene: 6. Germline CDR1 reads GTSNPN; CDR2 reads SVGIG (reference sequence). The CDR3 loop spans 13 amino acids. The CDR3 spells CAWGGQGWNEQYF. The DNA of the CDR3 is TGTGCCTGGGGGGGACAGGGGTGGAACGAGCAGTACTTC.

CDR3 bases: TGTGCCATCATGGGCCCGTTTAACTATGGCTACACCTTC. This codes for CAIMGPFNYGYTF. The chain employs TRBV28 and TRBJ1-2; D call uncertain. The CDR3 is made up of 13 amino acids. Germline V gene sequence: CDR1 MDHEN, CDR2 SYDVKM. Between the trimmed V and J ends, which lost 10 bases and 1 base, there was a span of 13 bases.

The V and J genes are TRBV7-2 and TRBJ2-1; 8 bases fit TRBD1. CDR3 size: 15 residues. CDR1 is SGHTA and CDR2 is FQGNSA in the germline V gene. J lost 2 bases, V lost 5 bases, and 5 bases had no gene match. CDR3 sequence (DNA): TGTGCCAGCAGCGCAGGACAGGGCCCCTACAATGAGCAGTTCTTC. Translating gives CASSAGQGPYNEQFF.

To note about this clone: A much larger clonotype is one base distant, so this may be a read error. The V call is TRBV6-6, the J call TRBJ2-7; 8 bases map to TRBD1. The V gene's germline CDR1 is MNHNY and CDR2 SVGAGI (reference sequence). There are 14 residues in the CDR3. The trim removed 6 bases at V and 1 base at J, leaving 5 bases unmatched. CDR3 DNA sequence: TGTGCCAGCAGCCCCCGGGACAGGTCCTACGAGCAGTACTTC. It specifies CASSPRDRSYEQYF.